One sample yielded the 17 T cell receptor beta chains listed below, sequenced in a study of shared clonotypes between healthy human individuals. Terminally differentiated effector memory CD45RA+ cells were left out of the naive CD8 fraction, which was CD45RO-negative and positively selected for CCR7. Produced via immunoSEQ multiplex PCR; TCRdb's table is partial and in-frame only. The table records around 2,000,000 clones, about 92% of them present only once. Material for sequencing was naive CD8+ T cells from PBMCs. These receptor sequences come from a man aged 18 to 30 in good health. Some clones in this sample may be carry-over from other donors' samples.

The chain recombines TRBV7-9 with TRBJ2-7; 8 bases line up with TRBD1. The CDR3 runs 17 residues. The germline CDR1 and CDR2 sequences are SEHNR and FQNEAQ (reference sequence). Unmatched junction bases numbered 11, after V lost 1 base and J lost 3 bases. DNA for the CDR3: TGTGCCAGCAGCTTAGGCCCTGGACAGGGAGAAGGCTACGAGCAGTACTTC. This translates into CASSLGPGQGEGYEQYF.

A single count supports this clone. V usage is TRBV6-9 and J usage is TRBJ2-7; TRBD2 aligns across 8 bases. This CDR3 contains 19 residues. V trimming: 4 bases; J trimming: 0 bases; junction bases outside the gene matches: 17. Germline V CDR1 and CDR2: MNHGY, SVAAGI. The CDR3 is CASSWSGRALLRLSYEQYF. CDR3 DNA: TGTGCCAGCAGTTGGTCCGGGAGGGCCTTGCTGAGGCTCTCCTACGAGCAGTACTTC.

The chain uses TRBV5-4 and TRBJ1-1, with a possible D match to TRBD1 (6 bases). CDR1 and CDR2 (germline): SGHNT, YYREEE (reference sequence). The CDR3 length is 11 residues. Trimming pared 5 bases from V and 5 bases from J, leaving 7 bases between. The CDR3 spells CASRTGTEAFF. In DNA, the CDR3 is TGTGCCAGCAGGACAGGAACTGAAGCTTTCTTT.

The J gene is TRBJ2-3, the V gene TRBV7-8; D not resolved. Germline V gives CDR1 SGHVS, CDR2 FQNEAQ. Trimming stripped 6 bases from V and 2 bases from J, with 18 bases between. The CDR3 is 16 residues long. The CDR3 nucleotides are TGTGCCAGCAGAAACTACCCTTCGGAGCCCACAGATACGCAGTATTTT. This translates into CASRNYPSEPTDTQYF.

The V gene is TRBV2, the J gene TRBJ2-7, with D perhaps matching TRBD1 or TRBD2 (5 bases each). V lost 7 bases, J lost 6 bases, and 7 bases lay in between. In germline, CDR1 is SNHLY, CDR2 FYNNEI. This CDR3 region has 10 residues. CDR3 protein: CASKGSEQYF. DNA of the CDR3: TGTGCCAGCAAGGGGAGCGAGCAGTACTTC.

This chain joins TRBV27 and TRBJ2-7; TRBD2 matches 14 bases. This CDR3 is built from 16 residues. J lost 5 bases, V lost 5 bases, and 8 bases had no gene match. Germline V CDR1 and CDR2: MNHEY, SMNVEV (reference sequence). CDR3 loop: CASSHRLAGGPHEQYF. CDR3 nucleotides: TGTGCCAGCAGTCATCGACTAGCGGGAGGGCCCCACGAGCAGTACTTC.

The chain has TRBV2 and TRBJ1-4; D is unresolved. V lost 0 bases, J lost 8 bases, and 13 bases lay in between. Germline lookup yields CDR1 SNHLY and CDR2 FYNNEI. The CDR3 totals 15 residues. This CDR3 reads CASSEAARTLEKLFF. The CDR3 DNA follows: TGTGCCAGCAGTGAAGCTGCCAGAACACTCGAAAAACTGTTTTTT.

This chain joins TRBV14 and TRBJ2-5, with D tentatively TRBD2 (5 bases). The CDR3 length is 17 residues. Deletions cut 1 base from V and 5 bases from J, with 20 bases between. Germline values: CDR1 SGHDN, CDR2 FVKESK. The CDR3 loop reads CASSQGSGLGRGETQYF. The DNA of the CDR3 is TGTGCCAGCAGCCAAGGGAGCGGACTGGGCCGTGGGGAGACCCAGTACTTC.

The rearrangement links TRBV5-4 to TRBJ2-7, with 10 bases that match TRBD2. Germline CDR1 is SGHNT and CDR2 is YYREEE (reference sequence). CDR3 length: 15 amino acids. The trim removed 2 bases at V and 4 bases at J, leaving 6 bases unmatched. The CDR3 nucleotides read TGTGCCAGCAGCTTACTGCTAGCGGGAGTTTACGAGCAGTACTTC. Amino acid sequence: CASSLLLAGVYEQYF.

The J gene is TRBJ2-1, the V gene TRBV4-1, with 9 bases fitting TRBD2. Germline lookup yields CDR1 MGHRA and CDR2 YSYEKL. The CDR3 loop spans 17 amino acids. The V segment lost 5 bases and the J segment 7 bases; nucleotides outside the gene matches: 15. The CDR3 DNA sequence: TGCGCCAGCAGCAAGAGTAGCGGGAGAAGGGTAGGGAATGAGCAGTTCTTC. It encodes CASSKSSGRRVGNEQFF.

The chain has TRBV2 and TRBJ2-7; tentatively, D is TRBD1 (5 bases). The V gene's germline CDR1 is SNHLY and CDR2 FYNNEI. V shed 5 bases and J shed 4 bases, with 12 bases lying between them. There are 13 residues in the CDR3. The CDR3 DNA is TGTGCCAGCAGTCGGACATCCAATTACGAGCAGTACTTC. Amino acid sequence: CASSRTSNYEQYF.

The gene calls are TRBV4-1 and TRBJ2-7; 10 nucleotides align to TRBD1. The CDR3 runs 16 residues. Germline lookup yields CDR1 MGHRA and CDR2 YSYEKL. The V segment lost 0 bases and the J segment 4 bases; nucleotides outside the gene matches: 6. The CDR3 coding sequence is TGCGCCAGCAGCCAAGAGACAGGGGGCGCAAAGTACGAGCAGTACTTC. Its protein product is CASSQETGGAKYEQYF.

Turning to this clone: Within the sample, other DNA sequences also encode this same CDR3. The CDR3 region is CASSVGRGRDEQYF. The CDR3 DNA follows: TGTGCCAGCAGCGTAGGCAGGGGGCGCGACGAGCAGTACTTC. The chain links TRBV9 to TRBJ2-7, with 8 bases aligning to TRBD1. Germline V gene sequence: CDR1 SGDLS, CDR2 YYNGEE. After removal of 0 bases from V and 5 bases from J, the junction contained 4 bases not matched to a gene. This CDR3 spans 14 amino acids.

V is TRBV27 and J is TRBJ2-1, with D perhaps TRBD1 (5 bases). There are 13 residues in the CDR3. Trimming removed 3 bases from V and 5 bases from J, with 8 bases in between. The germline V gene encodes CDR1 MNHEY and CDR2 SMNVEV (reference sequence). The CDR3 sequence: CASSFRADNEQFF. The CDR3 DNA sequence: TGTGCCAGCAGTTTCAGGGCCGACAATGAGCAGTTCTTC.

The V gene is TRBV19, the J gene TRBJ2-7; weak D call: TRBD2 (5 bases). The V gene lost 3 bases and the J gene lost 6 bases, with 12 bases spanning the gap. The germline CDR1 and CDR2 sequences are LNHDA and SQIVND (reference sequence). This CDR3 comprises 13 residues. The CDR3 sequence is CASSMPGIGEQYF. For the CDR3, the DNA is TGTGCCAGTAGTATGCCGGGGATAGGCGAGCAGTACTTC.

The chain has TRBV7-2 and TRBJ2-7, with a possible D match to TRBD1 (6 bases). Germline values: CDR1 SGHTA, CDR2 FQGNSA. V lost 3 bases and J lost 3, with 15 bases in between. The CDR3 is 15 amino acids. The CDR3: CASSFSTRGGYEQYF. CDR3 coding DNA: TGTGCCAGCAGCTTTTCCACCAGGGGCGGCTACGAGCAGTACTTC. Full variable domain (outside the CDR3, taken from reference TRBV7-2 and TRBJ2-7): GAGVSQSPSNKVTEKGKDVELRCDPISGHTALYWYRQSLGQGLEFLIYFQGNSAPDKSGLPSDRFSAERTGGSVSTLTIQRTQQEDSAVYLCASSFSTRGGYEQYFGPGTRLTVT.

This clone showed up just once. The chain combines TRBV5-5 with TRBJ2-5, with D possibly TRBD1 on 5 matching bases. The V end lost 4 bases, the J end lost 4 bases, and 17 bases lay between the germline ends. CDR3 length equals 15 residues. CDR1 is SGHKS, CDR2 YYEKEE, per germline (reference sequence). This chain's CDR3 is CASSPPPLGRETQYF. The CDR3 DNA follows: TGTGCCAGCAGCCCACCGCCTTTGGGGCGAGAGACCCAGTACTTC.